This T cell receptor beta chain was sequenced during a study of shared clonotypes between healthy human individuals. TCRdb keeps only in-frame clones here, not all; method: immunoSEQ multiplex PCR. The sample contains approximately 2,300,000 clones, 85% to 95% of which appear only once. The CDR3 length is 11 residues. The sequenced material came from naive CD4+ T cells from PBMCs. Subset denoted: CD45RA+ positively selected. This receptor was obtained from a man aged 18 to 29 in good health. Some clones in this sample may be carry-over from other donors' samples. This chain links TRBV7-5 with TRBJ1-1; the D segment call TRBD1 is taken from the table without a DNA check. TRBV7-5 represents a pseudogene. The CDR3 spells CARSSGFGAFF. In DNA, the CDR3 is TGTGCCAGAAGCTCAGGGTTTGGGGCTTTCTTT.